The clone carrying this T cell receptor beta chain was counted a few times. Its specificity is not known. The data stem from a study of CD8 T cells in ankylosing spondylitis. General study findings and limits: A TCR beta motif made of fewer than 10 highly homologous variants seemed typical of ankylosing spondylitis blood. Disease-linked clones, CD8+, were relatively rare in peripheral blood. From matched ankylosing spondylitis synovial fluid, disease-linked clones were reportedly recovered at significantly enriched levels.

CDR3 size: 18 residues. V was pared by 6 bases and J by 0 bases, with 12 bases of the junction left unmatched. The germline CDR1 and CDR2 sequences are MDHEN and SYDVKM. In making TCR beta libraries, quantitative 5'-RACE with molecular barcodes was used. TCRdb re-derived calls from the 5' RACE reads in MiXCR, one entry per CDR3 protein. The repertoire holds a few hundred thousand distinct CDR3 sequences, with more than 15% as singletons. The chain is built from TRBV28 and TRBJ2-1; 9 bases are shared with TRBD2. Sequencing input: blood, either unsorted or a sorted T cell fraction (not recorded which). The receptor was isolated from a male donor with ankylosing spondylitis. The CDR3 region has the DNA TGTGCCAGCAGACCAGAATGGGTTAGCGGGAGCTCCTACAATGAGCAGTTCTTC. Protein: CASRPEWVSGSSYNEQFF.